This T cell receptor (beta chain) was documented in a study of CD8+CD57+ T cells in acquired aplastic anemia. General study results and limits: The study identified almost 30 CD8+ CDR3 sequences shared by patients and controls.

Details on this clonotype: Antigen specificity is unknown.

Using genomic DNA as the template, TCR beta VDJ and CDR3 profiling was carried out. Each CDR3 protein gets one entry after TCRdb re-called the reads with MiXCR. The data show 200,000 or so distinct CDR3 sequences, with around 47% seen just once and about 9.5% held by the top ten. Sequenced patients had shown CD8+CD57+ cell expansion by flow cytometry. Germline V gives CDR1 SGHTA, CDR2 FQGNSA. CDR3 length: 13 amino acids. V was clipped by 0 bases and J by 4 bases, with 7 bases between them. This TCR was sampled from a human donor with aplastic anemia. Material: sorted CD4+, CD8+, or CD8+CD57+ T cells (not recorded which) from PBMCs. J is TRBJ2-7 and V is TRBV7-2, with a possible D match to TRBD2 (6 bases). CDR3 residues: CASSLATSYEQYF. The CDR3 DNA follows: TGTGCCAGCAGCTTAGCGACTAGTTACGAGCAGTACTTC.